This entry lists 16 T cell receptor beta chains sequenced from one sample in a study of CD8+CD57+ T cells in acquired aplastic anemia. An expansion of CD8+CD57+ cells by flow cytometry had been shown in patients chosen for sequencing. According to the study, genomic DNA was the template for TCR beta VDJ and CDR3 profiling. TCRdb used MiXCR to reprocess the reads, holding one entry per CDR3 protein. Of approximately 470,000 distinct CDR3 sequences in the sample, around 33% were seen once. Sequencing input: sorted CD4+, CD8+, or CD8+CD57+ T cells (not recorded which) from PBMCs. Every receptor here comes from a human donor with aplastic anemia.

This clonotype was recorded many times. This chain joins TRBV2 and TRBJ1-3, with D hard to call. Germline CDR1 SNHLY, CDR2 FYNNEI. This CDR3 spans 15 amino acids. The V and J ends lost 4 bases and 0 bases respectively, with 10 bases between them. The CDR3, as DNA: TGTGCCAGCAGTGGGGAACGGCGCTCTGGAAACACCATATATTTT. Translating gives CASSGERRSGNTIYF.

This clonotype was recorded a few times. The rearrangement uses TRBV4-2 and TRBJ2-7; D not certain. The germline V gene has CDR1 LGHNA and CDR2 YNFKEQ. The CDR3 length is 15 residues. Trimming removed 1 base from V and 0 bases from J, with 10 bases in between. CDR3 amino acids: CASSQGESNSYEQYF. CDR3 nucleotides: TGTGCCAGCAGCCAAGGTGAGAGTAACTCCTACGAGCAGTACTTC.

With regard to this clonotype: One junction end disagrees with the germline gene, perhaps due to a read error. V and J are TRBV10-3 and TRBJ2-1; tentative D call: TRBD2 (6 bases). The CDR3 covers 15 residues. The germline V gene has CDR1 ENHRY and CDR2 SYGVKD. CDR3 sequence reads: CASSEEAGSYNEQFF. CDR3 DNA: TGTGCCAGCAGTGAAGAAGCGGGCTCCTACAATGAGCAGTTCTTC.

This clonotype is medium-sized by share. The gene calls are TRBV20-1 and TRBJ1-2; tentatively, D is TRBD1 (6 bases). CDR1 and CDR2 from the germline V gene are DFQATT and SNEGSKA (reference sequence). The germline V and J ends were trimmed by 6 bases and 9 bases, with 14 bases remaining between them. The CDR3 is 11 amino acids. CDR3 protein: CSAQGGYRYTF. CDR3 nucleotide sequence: TGCAGTGCACAAGGGGGTTATCGCTACACCTTC.

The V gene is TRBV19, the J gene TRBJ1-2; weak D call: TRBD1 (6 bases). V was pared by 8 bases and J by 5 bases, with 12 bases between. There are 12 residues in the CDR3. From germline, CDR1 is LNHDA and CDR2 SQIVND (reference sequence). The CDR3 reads CASETGRYGYTF. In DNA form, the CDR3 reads TGTGCCAGTGAGACAGGACGATATGGCTACACCTTC.

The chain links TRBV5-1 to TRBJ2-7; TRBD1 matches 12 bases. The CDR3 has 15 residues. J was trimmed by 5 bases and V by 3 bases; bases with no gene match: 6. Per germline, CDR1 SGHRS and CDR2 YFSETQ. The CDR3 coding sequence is TGCGCCAGCAGCTCCCCCGGGACAGGGGGCAACGAGCAGTACTTC. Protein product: CASSSPGTGGNEQYF.

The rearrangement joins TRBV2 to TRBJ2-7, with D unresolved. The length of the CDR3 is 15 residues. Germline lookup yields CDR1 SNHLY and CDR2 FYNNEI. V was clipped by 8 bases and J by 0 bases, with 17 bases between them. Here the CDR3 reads CASSPLSSSSYEQYF. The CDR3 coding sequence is TGTGCCAGCTCACCACTTTCCTCAAGCTCCTACGAGCAGTACTTC.

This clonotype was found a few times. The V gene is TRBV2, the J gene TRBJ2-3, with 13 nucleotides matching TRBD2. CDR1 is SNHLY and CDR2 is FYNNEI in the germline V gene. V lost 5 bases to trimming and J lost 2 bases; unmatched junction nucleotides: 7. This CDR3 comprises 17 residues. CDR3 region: CASSRTSGGPATDTQYF. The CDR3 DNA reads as TGTGCCAGCAGTCGGACTAGCGGGGGCCCGGCCACAGATACGCAGTATTTT.

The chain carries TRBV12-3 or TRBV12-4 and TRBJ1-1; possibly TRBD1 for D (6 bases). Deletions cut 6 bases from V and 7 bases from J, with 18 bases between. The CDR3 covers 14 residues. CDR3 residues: CASSSPGQVREAFF. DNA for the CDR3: TGTGCCAGCAGCTCCCCGGGACAAGTCCGTGAAGCTTTCTTT.

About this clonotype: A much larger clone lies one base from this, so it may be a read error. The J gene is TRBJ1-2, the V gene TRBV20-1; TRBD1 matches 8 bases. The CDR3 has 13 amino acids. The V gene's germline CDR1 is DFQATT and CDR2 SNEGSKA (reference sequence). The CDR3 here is CGVIDRGSYGYTF. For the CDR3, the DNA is TGCGGTGTCATAGACAGGGGCTCCTATGGCTACACCTTC.

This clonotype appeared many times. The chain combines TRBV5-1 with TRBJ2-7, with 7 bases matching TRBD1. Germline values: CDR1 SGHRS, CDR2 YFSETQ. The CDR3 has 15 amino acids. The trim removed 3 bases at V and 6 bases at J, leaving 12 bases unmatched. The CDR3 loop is CASSSVQGVAAEQYF. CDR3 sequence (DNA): TGCGCCAGCAGCTCTGTTCAGGGGGTCGCGGCCGAGCAGTACTTC.

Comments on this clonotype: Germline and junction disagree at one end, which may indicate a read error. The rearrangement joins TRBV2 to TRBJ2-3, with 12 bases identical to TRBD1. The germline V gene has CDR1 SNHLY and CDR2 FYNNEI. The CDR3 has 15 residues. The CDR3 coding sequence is TGCGCCAGCATTCACGGGACAGGGGGCGCGGATACGCAGTATTTT. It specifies CASIHGTGGADTQYF. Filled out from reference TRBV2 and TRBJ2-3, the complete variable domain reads EPEVTQTPSHQVTQMGQEVILRCVPISNHLYFYWYRQILGQKVEFLVSFYNNEISEKSEIFDDQFSVERPDGSNFTLKIRSTKLEDSAMYFCASIHGTGGADTQYFGPGTRLTVL.

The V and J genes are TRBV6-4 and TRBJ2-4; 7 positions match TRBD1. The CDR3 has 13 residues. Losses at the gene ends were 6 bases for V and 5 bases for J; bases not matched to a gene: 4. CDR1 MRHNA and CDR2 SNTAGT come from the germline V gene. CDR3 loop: CASSATGENIQYF. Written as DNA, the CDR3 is TGTGCCAGCAGCGCTACAGGGGAAAACATTCAGTACTTC.

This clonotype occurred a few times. The CDR3 nucleotides read TGTGCCAGCAGCGTCTCCTGGGGGGGGGAGCTGTTTTTT. Its protein product is CASSVSWGGELFF. The rearrangement uses TRBV9 and TRBJ2-2; D possibly uses TRBD1 or TRBD2 (5 bases each). Germline CDR1 is SGDLS and CDR2 is YYNGEE. The germline V and J ends were trimmed by 2 bases and 8 bases, with 10 bases remaining between them. This CDR3 contains 13 residues.

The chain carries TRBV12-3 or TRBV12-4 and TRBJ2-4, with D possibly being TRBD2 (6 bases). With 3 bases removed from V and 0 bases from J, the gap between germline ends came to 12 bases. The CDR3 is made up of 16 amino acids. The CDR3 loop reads CASSFGGTLAKNIQYF. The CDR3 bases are TGTGCCAGCAGTTTTGGAGGGACTCTAGCCAAAAACATTCAGTACTTC.

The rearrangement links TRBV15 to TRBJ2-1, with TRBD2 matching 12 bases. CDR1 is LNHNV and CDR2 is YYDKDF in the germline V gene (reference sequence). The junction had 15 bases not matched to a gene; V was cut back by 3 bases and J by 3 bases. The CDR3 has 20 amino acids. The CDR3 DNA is TGTGCCACCAGCAGGGCCACTAGCGGGAGGACCTTATCCGACTACAATGAGCAGTTCTTC. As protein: CATSRATSGRTLSDYNEQFF.